The following is a T cell receptor beta chain sequence with its context. This receptor's antigen is unknown. Per-nucleotide qualities are absent, and no much larger clonotype sits a single base away. This entry comes from a study of OX40 agonist ivuxolimab in advanced cancers. As for the study more broadly: Ivuxolimab was an agonistic, fully human IgG2 monoclonal antibody directed against OX40 (CD134), a costimulatory receptor. Intravenous ivuxolimab was administered to patients every 2 weeks at six dose levels: 0.01, 0.1, 0.3, 1.5, 3 and 10 mg/kg. Of the roughly 54 dose-escalation patients, hepatocellular carcinoma was present in some 19, melanoma in approximately 15, renal cell carcinoma in 9 and head and neck cancer in 9. The dose-escalation cohort was about 83% male with a mean age of about 65 years, ranging from about 23 to 85. Patients were allowed to have had prior anti-PD-1, anti-PD-L1 or anti-CTLA-4 therapy, and approximately 40% of the dose-escalation patients had previously received checkpoint inhibitors. Partial responses were achieved by three dose-escalation patients, of whom one had hepatocellular carcinoma and two had cutaneous melanoma. Peripheral TCRbeta sequencing aimed to test whether ivuxolimab altered TCR sequence diversity and caused clonal T-cell expansion. The monotherapy dose-escalation portion (N = 52 patients) of the phase I ivuxolimab trial is reported in the paper.

Findings and caveats that apply to the study as a whole: The antigen specificity of the clonally expanded peripheral T cells was not determined. In the 0.1-3.0 mg/kg groups, partial responders were among the patients with the lowest normalized peripheral clonal expansion, particularly in CD8+ T cells. At doses of 0.1 to 3.0 mg/kg, clonal expansion of both CD4+ and CD8+ T cells in blood was seen between baseline and week 6. Low levels of normalized T-cell clonal expansion were also seen in some patients who did not respond. On average, CD8+ T cells showed more expanded clones than CD4+ T cells after ivuxolimab.

Patients with a history of autoimmune disease or receiving systemic immunosuppression were excluded from the trial. Peripheral blood for TCR sequencing was collected from all dose cohorts at baseline, on cycle 4 day 1, and on cycle 7 day 1. Samples were obtained from an open-label, multicenter, first-in-human phase I dose-escalation trial of ivuxolimab. Adults with locally advanced or metastatic head and neck squamous cell, hepatocellular, melanoma or renal cell carcinoma were enrolled in the trial. CD4+ and CD8+ T cells were sorted separately from peripheral blood before TCR sequencing. The CDR3 spans 14 residues, from the cysteine through the phenylalanine. Only the CDR3 DNA is retained, 42 bases long and in frame from the first base. V was cut back by 2 bases and J by 1 base, leaving a gap of 10 bases between them. CDR1 SGHRS and CDR2 YFSETQ are derived from the germline V gene. To sequence the TCRbeta CDR3 region, genomic DNA was isolated from the sorted cells. The immunoSEQ Assay was used for sequencing of TCRbeta CDR3 regions. Not all clones reach the TCRdb copy of this immuneACCESS table, which keeps in-frame sequences only. Checked studies attribute under half of the gap to unresolved V genes and leave the rest unexplained. The sample table shows roughly 35,000 clones, and about 86% are seen once. Roughly 1.4% of the sample belongs to the ten largest clones.

The TCR originated in an adult with an advanced solid tumor such as melanoma, head and neck, liver or kidney cancer. Here the sequenced sample was CD4+ or CD8+ T cells sorted from blood, taken in a trial of the OX40 agonist ivuxolimab. This chain joins TRBV5-1 to TRBJ2-7; the D segment could be TRBD1, given 6 matching bases. The CDR3 is CASSFRDTSYEQYF. The DNA reads as follows: TGCGCCAGCAGCTTCCGGGACACGTCCTACGAGCAGTACTTC.